This TCR beta chain was obtained from a study of cytomegalovirus exposure and HLA in healthy donors. Study-level background: A previous analysis identified more than 100 million unique TCR beta sequences derived from roughly 180 million T cells. Overall study findings and caveats: The presence/absence work took it that sequencing depth was about the same across donors.

While unrecorded immune exposures were likely, the donors were nominally healthy when sampled. Comment on this clone: The target antigen is unknown. A read error may account for a junction end that differs from germline.

The PCR was carried out with 60 Vbeta primers and 13 Jbeta primers. Libraries were prepared by immunoSEQ multiplex PCR; TCRdb keeps only in-frame clonotypes and omits some of them. The sample has roughly 100,000 clones; over 75% are singletons. This CDR3 region has 11 residues. The germline V gene has CDR1 MNHNS and CDR2 SASEGT. This TCR derives from a woman aged 18-29 years in good health and CMV-seropositive. The rearrangement joins TRBV6-1 to TRBJ2-4; a weak D match, TRBD1 (6 bases). Sequenced: PBMCs. The CDR3 region is CASSEALNRVF. In DNA form, the CDR3 reads TGTGCCAGCAGTGAAGCGCTGAACAGGGTCTTC.